This T cell receptor (beta chain) was observed in a study of T cell repertoires in cytomegalovirus infection. Study details: Shared public TCR beta signatures pointed to both CMV infection and a matching HLA type. Study observations and caveats: Frequencies of public TCR beta families were cumulated, and this identified carriers of CMV plus the relevant HLA. The response measured ex vivo was dominated by TCR beta clonotypes (HLA-C-restricted and CMV-specific).

As concerns this clonotype: Antigen specificity is unknown.

TCRdb independently ran MiXCR on the reads; one entry per CDR3 protein. The sample has around 530,000 distinct CDR3 sequences; more than 20% are singletons. Per germline, CDR1 SEHNR and CDR2 FQNEAQ (reference sequence). Trimming took 2 bases from V and 6 from J; bases not matched to a gene: 7. The CDR3 loop spans 15 amino acids. The receptor comes from a human donor in good health (CMV status not recorded). Some clones in this sample may be carry-over from other donors' samples. Sample: PBMCs. The chain combines TRBV7-9 with TRBJ1-1; 9 nucleotides match TRBD1. DNA of the CDR3: TGTGCCAGCAGCTTAAACAGGGGGCGGCCATCTGAAGCTTTCTTT. It specifies CASSLNRGRPSEAFF.